What follows are 5 T cell receptor beta chains derived from one specimen sequenced in a study of blood T cell repertoires in COVID-19. Using immunoSEQ multiplex PCR, the repertoire was profiled, and TCRdb retains in-frame clones only, with some absent. The table lists fewer than 400,000 clones, roughly 90% of them singletons. The material sequenced was PBMCs or T cells enriched from blood (not recorded which). The receptors here all came from a woman younger than 45 who had recovered from COVID-19.

This chain uses TRBV7-9 with TRBJ1-3, with D unclear. The V gene's germline CDR1 is SEHNR and CDR2 FQNEAQ (reference sequence). CDR3 length: 17 amino acids. Trimming shortened V by 5 bases and J by 1 base, and 18 bases separated the two germline ends. The CDR3, as DNA: TGTGCCAGCAGCCTTATCATCGAGTCATGGTCTGGAAACACCATATATTTT. It codes for CASSLIIESWSGNTIYF.

The chain combines TRBV5-1 with TRBJ2-1; no clear D. Germline V gives CDR1 SGHRS, CDR2 YFSETQ. The CDR3 is 11 amino acids. V lost 4 bases and J 5 bases, leaving 4 bases between the germline ends. CDR3 protein: CASSPDNEQFF. The CDR3 nucleotides are TGCGCCAGCAGCCCGGACAATGAGCAGTTCTTC.

The V gene is TRBV12-5, the J gene TRBJ2-1, with a tentative D call TRBD1 (6 bases). V lost 2 bases and J 5 bases, leaving 10 bases between the germline ends. Germline V gene data show CDR1 as LGHNT and CDR2 as FRNRAP. The CDR3 is 14 amino acids. CDR3 protein: CASGLPGQHNEQFF. The CDR3, as DNA: TGTGCTAGTGGTTTGCCCGGACAGCACAATGAGCAGTTCTTC.

The rearrangement joins TRBV6-2 or TRBV6-3 to TRBJ1-1; TRBD1 aligns across 7 bases. The germline CDR1 and CDR2 sequences are MNHEY and SVGEGT. This CDR3 region has 17 residues. The V segment lost 5 bases and the J segment 2 bases; nucleotides outside the gene matches: 14. CDR3 protein: CASSAYRDRPSNTEAFF. In nucleotides, the CDR3 is TGTGCCAGCAGTGCCTACCGGGACAGACCCTCAAACACTGAAGCTTTCTTT.

The chain employs TRBV29-1 and TRBJ2-7; the D gene is possibly TRBD1 (7 bases). CDR3 length: 13 residues. Germline V CDR1 and CDR2: SQVTM, ANQGSEA. Trimming took off 0 bases at V and 6 bases at J, with 12 bases between the two ends. CDR3 in amino acids: CSVEDQQGGEQYF. In nucleotides, the CDR3 is TGCAGCGTTGAAGATCAGCAGGGGGGCGAGCAGTACTTC.